Given below is one TCR beta chain in context. This clone was counted a single time. Its antigen remains unidentified. Per-base qualities were not stored, and no clone one base away is much larger. Via the germline V gene (reference sequence), CDR1 is LGHDT and CDR2 YNNKEL. The CDR3 has 12 amino acids, counting the end cysteine and phenylalanine. The sequence is cut down to CDR3 DNA, 36 bases in frame from base 1. Cut back by 6 bases and 8 bases, the V and J ends lie 13 bases apart. One collaborating source in Seattle enrolled patients while the patients were actively infected and followed the patients over time throughout the course of disease. Collaborating institutions collected whole blood in K2EDTA tubes following their own protocols. For TCRbeta analysis, collaborators shipped samples in one of three forms: frozen whole blood, isolated PBMCs, or DNA extracted from either of those sample types.

This record belongs to a study of blood T cell repertoires in COVID-19 (dated by TCRdb to 2019 to 2021). A note on the overall study: Samples covering the acute and convalescent phases of COVID-19 were provided by collaborators in the United States, Italy and Spain. The repertoires were released in a freely available public database meant as a resource for research on the immune response to SARS-CoV-2. Samples came from the ongoing ImmuneRACE study (first 160 participants) plus 1,254 subjects from 6 global collaborators. The material from the prospective study consisted of cDNA or gDNA derived from T cells, B-cell-depleted T cells, or PBMCs. Deeply sampled blood TCRbeta repertoires from subjects exposed to, actively infected with, or recovered from COVID-19 were included in the dataset. Where HLA class I and class II types were available, the types were taken from metadata supplied by the sample provider, not from assay-based typing. A de-identified subject ID, COVID-19 status, age in years and sex were almost always included in the sample metadata. Here is what the overall study found, with its caveats: How much clinical and demographic metadata was included differed by source and by participant, and the metadata was provided uncurated.

TCRbeta CDR3 regions were amplified from genomic DNA by means of the immunoSEQ Assay, a bias-controlled multiplex PCR. The source study handled its data this way. Within the assay, amplification of reference gene primers was used to estimate how many nucleated cells each sample contained. To quantify the absolute abundance of each unique TCRbeta CDR3 rearrangement, sequence reads were collapsed and filtered. For each sample, productive Simpson clonality was calculated as the square root of Simpson's diversity index over productive rearrangements. Entries here come from immuneACCESS through TCRdb and include only in-frame sequences with V and J called. Some clones fail to appear in such tables; in the studies checked, an unresolved V gene covers under half of the shortfall, and the cause of the remainder is unknown. V, J and clone size derive from that table, while D and trimming were established from the DNA sequence. The sample contains some 200,000 clones, roughly 84% of them found a single time. Approximately 15% of the sample lies in the top ten.

The clonotype originates from a woman in her 70s with COVID-19, enrolled during active disease. The sample consisted of peripheral blood. The rearrangement combines TRBV3-1 (or the pseudogene TRBV3-2) with TRBJ1-2; the D gene is possibly TRBD1, with 5 bases matching. The DNA sequence is given as TGTGCCAGCAGAAGCAGGGAAGGGGGCTACACCTTC. Translation gives CASRSREGGYTF.